This record concerns one T cell receptor beta chain sequence. What it binds is unknown. The data derive from a study of T-cell memory formation after mild COVID-19. As for the study in general: Among the donors, TCR clusters were largely specific to each donor.

V was trimmed by 0 bases and J by 8 bases, leaving 5 bases between them. Germline CDR1 reads SEHNR; CDR2 reads FQNEAQ (reference sequence). This CDR3 contains 12 residues. General study points: Among clones contracting day 15 to 85, CD4/CD8 was balanced, whereas later expanders leaned CD4+.

It was 5'RACE with constant-segment primers that produced the TCR alpha and TCR beta cDNA libraries, which carried sample barcodes and UMIs. TCRdb passed the 5' RACE reads through MiXCR, listing each CDR3 protein once. The sample lists about 250,000 distinct CDR3 sequences; about 16% were seen once. The chain is built from TRBV7-9 and TRBJ2-1; D is uncertain. The material sequenced was PBMCs or a T cell subset sorted from them (not recorded which). This clonotype was obtained from a man aged 18 to 29 who had mild COVID-19 (a few samples of this study predate the infection). Cell type and time point are not known. The CDR3 DNA reads TGTGCCAGCAGCTTAGCCCCCTATGAGCAGTTCTTC. Protein product: CASSLAPYEQFF.